This paragraph covers one T cell receptor beta chain sequence. Antigen specificity is unknown. Sampled while nominally healthy, donors likely had unrecorded immune exposures. The sample comes from a study of cytomegalovirus exposure and HLA in healthy donors. General study findings and limits: The authors considered a cluster of highly shared sequence variants likely to be a sequencing artifact.

The PCR contained 60 Vbeta and 13 Jbeta primers. Some clones are missing from TCRdb's copy, which holds only in-frame ones; the method was immunoSEQ multiplex PCR. The repertoire has around 120,000 clones, less than 80% of them found once; the top ten carry just under 9.5%. This CDR3 region has 16 residues. Per the germline V gene, CDR1 is LGHNT and CDR2 is FRNRAP. Trimming cost V 3 bases and J 1 base, with 15 bases left between them. The clonotype comes from a woman aged 40-49 years in good health and CMV-seropositive. The J gene is TRBJ2-5, the V gene TRBV12-5, with D tentatively TRBD2 (5 bases). Material: PBMCs. CDR3 amino acids: CASGFGPEGFQETQYF. Written as DNA, the CDR3 is TGTGCTAGTGGTTTTGGACCCGAGGGTTTCCAAGAGACCCAGTACTTC. Full variable domain (outside the CDR3, taken from reference TRBV12-5 and TRBJ2-5): DARVTQTPRHKVTEMGQEVTMRCQPILGHNTVFWYRQTMMQGLELLAYFRNRAPLDDSGMPKDRFSAEMPDATLATLKIQPSEPRDSAVYFCASGFGPEGFQETQYFGPGTRLLVL.